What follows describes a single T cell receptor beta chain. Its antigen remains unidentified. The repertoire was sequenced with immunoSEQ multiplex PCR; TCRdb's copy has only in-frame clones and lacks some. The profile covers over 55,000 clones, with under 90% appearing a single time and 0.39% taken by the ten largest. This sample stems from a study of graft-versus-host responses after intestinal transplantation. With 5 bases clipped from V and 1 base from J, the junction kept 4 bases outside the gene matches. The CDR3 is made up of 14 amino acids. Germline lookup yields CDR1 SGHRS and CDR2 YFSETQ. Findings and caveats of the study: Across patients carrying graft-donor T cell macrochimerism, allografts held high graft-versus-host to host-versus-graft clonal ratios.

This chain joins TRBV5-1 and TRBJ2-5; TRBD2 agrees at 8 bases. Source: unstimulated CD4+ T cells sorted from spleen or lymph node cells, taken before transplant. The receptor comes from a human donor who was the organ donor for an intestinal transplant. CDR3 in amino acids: CASRSGGPQETQYF. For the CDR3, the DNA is TGCGCCAGCAGAAGCGGGGGACCCCAAGAGACCCAGTACTTC.